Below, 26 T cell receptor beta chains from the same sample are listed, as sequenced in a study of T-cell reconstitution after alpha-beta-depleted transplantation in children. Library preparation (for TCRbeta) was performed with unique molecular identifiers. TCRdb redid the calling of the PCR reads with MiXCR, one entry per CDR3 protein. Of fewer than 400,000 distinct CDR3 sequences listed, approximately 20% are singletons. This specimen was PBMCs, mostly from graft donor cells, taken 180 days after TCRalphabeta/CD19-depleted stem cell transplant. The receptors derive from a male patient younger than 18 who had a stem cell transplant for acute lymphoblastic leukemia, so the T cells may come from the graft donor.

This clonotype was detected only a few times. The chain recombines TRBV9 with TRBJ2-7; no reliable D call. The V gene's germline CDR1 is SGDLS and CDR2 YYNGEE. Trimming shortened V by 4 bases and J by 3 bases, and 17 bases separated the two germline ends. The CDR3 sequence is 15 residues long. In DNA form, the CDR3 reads TGTGCCAGCAGCCCACACGAGGCTAGGGTCTACGAGCAGTACTTC. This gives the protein CASSPHEARVYEQYF.

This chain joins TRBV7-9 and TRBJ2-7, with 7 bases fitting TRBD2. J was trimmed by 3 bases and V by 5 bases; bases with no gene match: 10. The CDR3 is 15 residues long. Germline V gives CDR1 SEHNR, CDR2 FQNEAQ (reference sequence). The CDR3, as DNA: TGTGCCAGCAGCCCTAGCGGTGCTTCCTACTACGAGCAGTACTTC. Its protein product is CASSPSGASYYEQYF.

CDR3 sequence (DNA): TGCGCCAGCAGCCAAACCAATGTGCTAGCGGTACAAGAGACCCAGTACTTC. Translated, it gives CASSQTNVLAVQETQYF. The V call is TRBV4-1, the J call TRBJ2-5; 7 bases line up with TRBD2. Germline V gene lookup returns CDR1 MGHRA and CDR2 YSYEKL. Germline trimming cut 2 bases from V and 2 bases from J; bases unmatched to any gene: 11. This CDR3 has 17 amino acids.

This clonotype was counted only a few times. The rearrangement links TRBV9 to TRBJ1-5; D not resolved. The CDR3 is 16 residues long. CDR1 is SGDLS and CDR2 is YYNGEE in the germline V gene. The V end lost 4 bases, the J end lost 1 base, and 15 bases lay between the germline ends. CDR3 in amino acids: CASSRSWGWSNQPQHF. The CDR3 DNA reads TGTGCCAGCAGCCGTTCGTGGGGATGGAGCAATCAGCCCCAGCATTTT. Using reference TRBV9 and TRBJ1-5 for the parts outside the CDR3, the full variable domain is DSGVTQTPKHLITATGQRVTLRCSPRSGDLSVYWYQQSLDQGLQFLIQYYNGEERAKGNILERFSAQQFPDLHSELNLSSLELGDSALYFCASSRSWGWSNQPQHFGDGTRLSIL.

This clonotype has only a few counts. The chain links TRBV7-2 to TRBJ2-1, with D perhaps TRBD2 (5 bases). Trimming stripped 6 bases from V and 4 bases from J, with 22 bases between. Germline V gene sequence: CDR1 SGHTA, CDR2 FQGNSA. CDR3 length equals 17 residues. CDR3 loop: CASRFIGRGPGYNEQFF. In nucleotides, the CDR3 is TGTGCCAGCAGATTCATCGGTCGAGGGCCTGGGTACAATGAGCAGTTCTTC. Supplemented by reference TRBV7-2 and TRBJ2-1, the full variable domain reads GAGVSQSPSNKVTEKGKDVELRCDPISGHTALYWYRQSLGQGLEFLIYFQGNSAPDKSGLPSDRFSAERTGGSVSTLTIQRTQQEDSAVYLCASRFIGRGPGYNEQFFGPGTRLTVL.

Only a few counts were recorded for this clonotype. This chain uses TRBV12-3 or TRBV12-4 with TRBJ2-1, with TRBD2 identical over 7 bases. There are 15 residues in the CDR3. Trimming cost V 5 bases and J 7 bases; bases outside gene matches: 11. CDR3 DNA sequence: TGTGCCAGCAGTACCCAAGGCGGGAGAGTAAATGAGCAGTTCTTC. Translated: CASSTQGGRVNEQFF.

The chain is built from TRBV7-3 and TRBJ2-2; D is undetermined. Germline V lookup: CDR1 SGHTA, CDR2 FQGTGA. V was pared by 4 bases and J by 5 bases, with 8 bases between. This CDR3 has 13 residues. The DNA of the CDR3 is TGTGCCAGCAGCTATCAAGTGACCGGGGAGCTGTTTTTT. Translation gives CASSYQVTGELFF.

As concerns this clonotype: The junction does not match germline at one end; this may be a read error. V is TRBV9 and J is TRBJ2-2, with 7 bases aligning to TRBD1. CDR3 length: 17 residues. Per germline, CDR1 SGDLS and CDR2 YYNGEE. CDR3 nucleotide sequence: TGTGCCTGCAGCGTAGAGAGGGGGCAGGGGAACACCGGGGAGCTGTTTTTT. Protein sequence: CACSVERGQGNTGELFF.

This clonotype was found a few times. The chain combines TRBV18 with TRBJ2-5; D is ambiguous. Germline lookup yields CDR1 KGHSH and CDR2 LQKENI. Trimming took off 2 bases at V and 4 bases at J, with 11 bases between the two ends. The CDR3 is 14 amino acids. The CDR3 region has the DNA TGTGCCAGCTCACCATTCAGCAGAGGAGAGACCCAGTACTTC. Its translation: CASSPFSRGETQYF.

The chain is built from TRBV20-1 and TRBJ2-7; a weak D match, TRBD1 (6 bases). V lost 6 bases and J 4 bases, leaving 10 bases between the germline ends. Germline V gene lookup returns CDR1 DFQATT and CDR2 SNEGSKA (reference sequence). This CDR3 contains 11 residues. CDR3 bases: TGCAGTGCAATAGACAGGTACGAGCAGTACTTC. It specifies CSAIDRYEQYF.

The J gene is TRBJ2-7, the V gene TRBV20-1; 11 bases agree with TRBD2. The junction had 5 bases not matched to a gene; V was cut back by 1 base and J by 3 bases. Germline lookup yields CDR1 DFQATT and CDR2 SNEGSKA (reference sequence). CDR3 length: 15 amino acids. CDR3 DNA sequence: TGCAGTGCTAGAGTGGGTAGCGGGAGGGTCTACGAGCAGTACTTC. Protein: CSARVGSGRVYEQYF.

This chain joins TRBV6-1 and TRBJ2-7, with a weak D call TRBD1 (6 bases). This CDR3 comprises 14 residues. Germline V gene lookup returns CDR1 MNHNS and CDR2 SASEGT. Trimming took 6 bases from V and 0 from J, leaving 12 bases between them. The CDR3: CASRTGTSSYEQYF. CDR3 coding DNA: TGTGCCAGCAGAACCGGGACAAGCTCCTACGAGCAGTACTTC.

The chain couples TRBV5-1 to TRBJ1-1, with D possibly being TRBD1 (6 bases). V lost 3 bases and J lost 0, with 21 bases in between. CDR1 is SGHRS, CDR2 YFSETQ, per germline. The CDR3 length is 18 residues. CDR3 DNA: TGCGCCAGCAGCTGGGGGGGGGGCTGGAGTCGAGTGAACACTGAAGCTTTCTTT. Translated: CASSWGGGWSRVNTEAFF.

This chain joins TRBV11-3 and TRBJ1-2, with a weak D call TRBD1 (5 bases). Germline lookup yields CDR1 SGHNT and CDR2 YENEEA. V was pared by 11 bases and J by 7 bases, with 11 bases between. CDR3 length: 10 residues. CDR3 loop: CAPGTVGYTF. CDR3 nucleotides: TGTGCCCCCGGGACCGTTGGCTACACCTTC.

This CDR3 reads CASSLATGYTDTQYF. DNA of the CDR3: TGTGCCAGCAGTTTAGCCACAGGGTACACAGATACGCAGTATTTT. V gene TRBV12-3 or TRBV12-4 combines with J gene TRBJ2-3, with TRBD1 as a possible D gene (6 bases). This CDR3 has 15 residues. Trimming removed 0 bases at V and 2 bases at J, with 9 bases between.

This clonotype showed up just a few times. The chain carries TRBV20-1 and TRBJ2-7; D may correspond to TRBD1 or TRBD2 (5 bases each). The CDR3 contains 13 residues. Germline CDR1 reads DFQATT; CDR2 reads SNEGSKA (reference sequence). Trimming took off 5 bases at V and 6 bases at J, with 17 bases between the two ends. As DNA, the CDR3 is TGCAGTGCTCAATCGGGACGGTCTTTCGAGCAGTACTTC. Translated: CSAQSGRSFEQYF.

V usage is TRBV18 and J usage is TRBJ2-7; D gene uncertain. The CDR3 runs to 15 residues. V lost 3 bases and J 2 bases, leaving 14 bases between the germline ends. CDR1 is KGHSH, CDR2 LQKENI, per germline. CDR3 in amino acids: CASSPTLAEAYEQYF. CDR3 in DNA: TGTGCCAGCTCACCGACACTTGCGGAAGCCTACGAGCAGTACTTC.

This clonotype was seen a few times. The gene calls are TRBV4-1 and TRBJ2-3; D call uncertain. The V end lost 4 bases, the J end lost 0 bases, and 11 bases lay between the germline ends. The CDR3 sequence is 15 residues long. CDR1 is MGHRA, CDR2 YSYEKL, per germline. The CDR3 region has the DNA TGCGCCAGCAGCCCGACCATGCGCAGCACAGATACGCAGTATTTT. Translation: CASSPTMRSTDTQYF.

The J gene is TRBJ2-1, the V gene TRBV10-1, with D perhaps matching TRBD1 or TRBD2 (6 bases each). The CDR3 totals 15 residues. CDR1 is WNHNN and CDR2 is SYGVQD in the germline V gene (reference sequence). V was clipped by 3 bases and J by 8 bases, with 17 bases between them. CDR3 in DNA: TGCGCCAGCAGTGACGGGGGCGGTGGGGCCGATGAGCAGTTCTTC. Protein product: CASSDGGGGADEQFF.

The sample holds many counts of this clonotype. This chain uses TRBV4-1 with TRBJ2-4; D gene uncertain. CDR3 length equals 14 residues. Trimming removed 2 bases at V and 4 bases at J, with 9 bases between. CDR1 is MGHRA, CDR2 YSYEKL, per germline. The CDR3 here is CASSQFPQKNIQYF. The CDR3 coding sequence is TGCGCCAGCAGCCAATTCCCCCAGAAAAACATTCAGTACTTC.

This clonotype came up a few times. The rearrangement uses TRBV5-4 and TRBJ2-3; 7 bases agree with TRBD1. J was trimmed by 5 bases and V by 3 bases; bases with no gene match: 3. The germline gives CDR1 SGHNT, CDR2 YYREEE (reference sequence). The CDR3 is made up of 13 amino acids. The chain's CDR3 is CASSYGTEDTQYF. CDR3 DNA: TGTGCCAGCAGCTACGGGACAGAAGATACGCAGTATTTT.

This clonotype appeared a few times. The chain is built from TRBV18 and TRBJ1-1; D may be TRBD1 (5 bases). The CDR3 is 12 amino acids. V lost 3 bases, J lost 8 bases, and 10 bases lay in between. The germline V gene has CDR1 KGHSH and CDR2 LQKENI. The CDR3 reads CASSPAGGEAFF. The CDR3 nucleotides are TGTGCCAGCTCACCGGCTGGGGGGGAAGCTTTCTTT.

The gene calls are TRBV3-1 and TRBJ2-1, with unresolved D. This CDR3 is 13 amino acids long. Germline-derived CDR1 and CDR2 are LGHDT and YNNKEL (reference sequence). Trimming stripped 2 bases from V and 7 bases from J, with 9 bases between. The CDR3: CASSQRSRNEQFF. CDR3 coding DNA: TGTGCCAGCAGCCAAAGGTCACGGAATGAGCAGTTCTTC.

The CDR3 coding sequence is TGCGCCAGCAGCATACAGAACACCGGGGAGCTGTTTTTT. This sequence encodes CASSIQNTGELFF. The chain combines TRBV5-1 with TRBJ2-2; D remains unclear. CDR1 SGHRS and CDR2 YFSETQ come from the germline V gene. The V gene lost 4 bases and the J gene lost 1 base, with 5 bases spanning the gap. There are 13 residues in the CDR3. Together with reference TRBV5-1 and TRBJ2-2, the CDR3 gives the full variable domain: KAGVTQTPRYLIKTRGQQVTLSCSPISGHRSVSWYQQTPGQGLQFLFEYFSETQRNKGNFPGRFSGRQFSNSRSEMNVSTLELGDSALYLCASSIQNTGELFFGEGSRLTVL.

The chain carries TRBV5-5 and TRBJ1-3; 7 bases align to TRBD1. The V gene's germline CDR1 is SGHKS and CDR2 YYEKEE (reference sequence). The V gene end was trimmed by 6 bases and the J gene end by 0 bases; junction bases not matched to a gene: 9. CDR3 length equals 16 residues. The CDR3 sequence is CASIPGTASSGNTIYF. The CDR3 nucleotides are TGTGCCAGCATCCCCGGGACAGCCAGCTCTGGAAACACCATATATTTT. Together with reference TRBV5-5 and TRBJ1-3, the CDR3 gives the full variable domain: DAGVTQSPTHLIKTRGQQVTLRCSPISGHKSVSWYQQVLGQGPQFIFQYYEKEERGRGNFPDRFSARQFPNYSSELNVNALLLGDSALYLCASIPGTASSGNTIYFGEGSWLTVV.

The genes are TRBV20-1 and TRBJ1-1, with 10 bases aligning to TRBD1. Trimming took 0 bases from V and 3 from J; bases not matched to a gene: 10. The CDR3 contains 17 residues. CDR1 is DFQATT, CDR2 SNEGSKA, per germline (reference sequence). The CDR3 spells CSAREGTGAVTDTEAFF. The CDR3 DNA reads TGCAGTGCTAGAGAGGGGACAGGGGCCGTCACGGACACTGAAGCTTTCTTT.